This T cell receptor (beta chain) was sequenced during a study of ipilimumab plus nivolumab after autologous stem cell transplantation. Measured with immunoSEQ multiplex PCR; TCRdb has only the in-frame clones, and not every one. Of roughly 23,000 clones listed, 74% are singletons. This clone was counted between two and nine times. Germline CDR1 is MNHEY and CDR2 is SMNVEV (reference sequence). This CDR3 comprises 13 residues. V was pared by 8 bases and J by 4 bases, with 14 bases between. The chain combines TRBV27 with TRBJ1-2; D unclear. The origin of this receptor is a male donor with diffuse large B-cell lymphoma. The specimen was PBMCs, collected in a trial of ipilimumab plus nivolumab as post-transplant consolidation. CDR3 sequence: CASREGAGYGYTF. The CDR3 nucleotides read TGTGCCAGCCGCGAGGGAGCAGGCTATGGCTACACCTTC.